One and the same sample provided the 15 T cell receptor beta chains below, sequenced in a study of T cells in Graves' hyperthyroidism and ophthalmopathy. Researchers amplified the TCR beta CDR3 regions from RNA transcripts. The HTBI primer set served for first-round RT-PCR of the TCR CDR3. TCRdb redid the calling of the multiplex PCR reads with MiXCR, one entry per CDR3 protein. The table lists approximately 700,000 distinct CDR3 sequences, roughly 46% of them singletons, with about 7.7% in the top ten. Sequences were obtained from peripheral blood or thyroid tissue (not recorded which). These receptors were collected from an adult man with Graves' disease, either hyperthyroidism or ophthalmopathy (not recorded which).

This clonotype was counted a few times. The chain links TRBV20-1 to TRBJ1-1, with unresolved D. CDR3 length equals 13 residues. The ends were cut back, 6 bases at V and 1 base at J, with 12 bases in the middle. Germline CDR1 DFQATT, CDR2 SNEGSKA (reference sequence). The CDR3: CSAWNTANTEAFF. In nucleotides, the CDR3 is TGCAGTGCCTGGAATACAGCGAACACTGAAGCTTTCTTT.

This clonotype was detected many times. This chain uses TRBV7-9 with TRBJ1-4; 7 bases align to TRBD1. Germline CDR1 and CDR2: SEHNR and FQNEAQ (reference sequence). This CDR3 region has 13 residues. V was clipped by 4 bases and J by 7 bases; unmatched bases: 3. CDR3 nucleotides: TGTGCCAGCAGCTCCAGGGGGAGTGAAAAACTGTTTTTT. It specifies CASSSRGSEKLFF.

The chain joins TRBV15 to TRBJ1-2; TRBD1 agrees at 7 bases. Trimming at V came to 3 bases and at J to 4 bases, leaving 5 bases not matched to a gene. The CDR3 consists of 14 residues. Germline CDR1 reads LNHNV; CDR2 reads YYDKDF (reference sequence). CDR3 region: CATSRVRGSYGYTF. In DNA form, the CDR3 reads TGTGCCACCAGCAGGGTCAGGGGGAGCTATGGCTACACCTTC.

V gene TRBV29-1 combines with J gene TRBJ1-2, with 10 bases aligning to TRBD1. Germline V gene sequence: CDR1 SQVTM, CDR2 ANQGSEA. Trimming cost V 7 bases and J 3 bases; bases outside gene matches: 5. This CDR3 comprises 13 residues. The DNA of the CDR3 is TGCAGCGCGGGACAGGGGACAGACTATGGCTACACCTTC. Its translation: CSAGQGTDYGYTF.

The chain carries TRBV7-3 and TRBJ2-7; a possible D gene is TRBD1 (6 bases). V was clipped by 1 base and J by 3 bases, with 19 bases between them. From germline, CDR1 is SGHTA and CDR2 FQGTGA. The CDR3 spans 17 residues. The CDR3 spells CASSLNSAQGLSYEQYF. CDR3 bases: TGTGCCAGCAGCTTAAATTCCGCACAGGGATTAAGCTACGAGCAGTACTTC.

This clonotype was counted between two and nine times. This CDR3 reads CASSPTGWDGDTQYF. The CDR3 DNA is TGTGCCAGCAGCCCTACAGGGTGGGACGGTGACACCCAGTACTTC. The genes are TRBV6-5 and TRBJ2-5, with D possibly being TRBD1 (6 bases). Germline lookup yields CDR1 MNHEY and CDR2 SVGAGI. The CDR3 has 15 amino acids. Trimming shortened V by 6 bases and J by 8 bases, and 22 bases separated the two germline ends.

V gene TRBV9 combines with J gene TRBJ1-5; 7 bases match TRBD1. Germline V gives CDR1 SGDLS, CDR2 YYNGEE. Trimming removed 0 bases from V and 6 bases from J; junction bases left unmatched: 6. This CDR3 spans 15 amino acids. The CDR3 DNA reads as TGTGCCAGCAGCGTAGGACAGGGACGAGGTCAGCCCCAGCATTTT. It is translated as CASSVGQGRGQPQHF.

The chain is built from TRBV20-1 and TRBJ2-7; TRBD1 matches at 7 bases. The CDR3 spans 14 residues. Germline loops: CDR1 DFQATT, CDR2 SNEGSKA (reference sequence). The ends lost 6 bases at V and 0 bases at J; junction bases unmatched: 8. CDR3 DNA sequence: TGCAGTGCGACTGGGACAGCCAGCTCCTACGAGCAGTACTTC. Amino acids: CSATGTASSYEQYF.

The chain joins TRBV2 to TRBJ1-2, with a possible D match to TRBD1 (6 bases). The germline CDR1 and CDR2 sequences are SNHLY and FYNNEI. The CDR3 sequence is 16 residues long. Between the trimmed V and J ends, which lost 6 bases and 4 bases, there was a span of 21 bases. The CDR3 spells CASRHSTVDRSYGYTF. As DNA, the CDR3 is TGTGCCAGCAGGCACAGCACCGTCGACAGGAGCTATGGCTACACCTTC.

Turning to this clonotype: This could be a read error, since a much larger clone is one nucleotide away. The gene calls are TRBV2 and TRBJ1-2; 8 nucleotides align to TRBD1. Germline CDR1 is SNHLY and CDR2 is FYNNEI. V shed 4 bases, J shed 3 bases, and the junction held 7 bases outside the gene matches. This CDR3 has 15 amino acids. CDR3 sequence reads: CASSGQGLSDYGYTF. The CDR3 region has the DNA TGTGCCAGCAGTGGACAGGGGCTTTCTGACTATGGCTACACCTTC.

The J gene is TRBJ1-5, the V gene TRBV2, with D hard to call. Trimming removed 3 bases at V and 7 bases at J, with 13 bases between. The CDR3 is 14 amino acids. Per the germline V gene, CDR1 is SNHLY and CDR2 is FYNNEI. Here the CDR3 DNA reads TGTGCCAGCAGTGACGGGCTAGGTAGCCAGCCCCAGCATTTT. Amino acids: CASSDGLGSQPQHF.

In its sample, this clonotype was seen many times. The V gene is TRBV5-1, the J gene TRBJ1-5, with 9 nucleotides matching TRBD1. Germline V lookup: CDR1 SGHRS, CDR2 YFSETQ. Trimming at V came to 0 bases and at J to 3 bases, leaving 4 bases not matched to a gene. The CDR3 spans 16 residues. DNA for the CDR3: TGCGCCAGCAGCTTGGACGGGACAGGGCCCAATCAGCCCCAGCATTTT. Its translation is CASSLDGTGPNQPQHF.

This clonotype was picked up one time. The chain is built from TRBV12-3 or TRBV12-4 and TRBJ2-3; 7 bases agree with TRBD2. The CDR3 loop spans 16 amino acids. With 6 bases clipped from V and 2 bases from J, the junction kept 11 bases outside the gene matches. The CDR3 here is CASSTSSGRLTDTQYF. The CDR3 DNA is TGTGCCAGCAGCACATCTAGCGGACGTCTCACAGATACGCAGTATTTT.

This clonotype has a count of ten or more. This chain joins TRBV10-2 and TRBJ1-6; D unclear. Per germline, CDR1 WSHSY and CDR2 SAAADI. This CDR3 comprises 13 residues. Trimming removed 0 bases from V and 7 bases from J, with 4 bases in between. CDR3 sequence (DNA): TGCGCCAGCAGTGAGTCAAGGAATTCACCCCTCCACTTT. It specifies CASSESRNSPLHF.

The genes are TRBV7-9 and TRBJ1-5; 8 positions agree with TRBD1. The CDR3 sequence is 17 residues long. J was trimmed by 2 bases and V by 5 bases; bases with no gene match: 11. Germline values: CDR1 SEHNR, CDR2 FQNEAQ (reference sequence). The CDR3 bases are TGTGCCAGCAGCCGACGGCTGACAGGGGACGGCAATCAGCCCCAGCATTTT. Its protein is CASSRRLTGDGNQPQHF.